Sequencing of this TCR beta chain was carried out in a study of Ad26.COV2.S vaccination and SARS-CoV-2 variants. Study-wide context: Donor participated within the Ad26.COV2.S arm of the COV1001 trial. Overall study results and limits: From the TCR breadth and depth analyses, total T cell responses may have been underestimated. Substantial breadth was reported for post-vaccination spike-specific CD8+ and CD4+ T cells.

Assay used: immunoSEQ multiplex PCR; TCRdb lists only in-frame clones, some missing. Of about 400,000 clones listed, roughly 90% are singletons. Sample treatment: over 15 received Ad26.COV2.S at low or high dose, single or two shots; several received placebo; per-sample allocation not given. Day 63 following the first vaccine or placebo injection was when the samples were taken. As concerns this clone: Its antigen is unidentified.

This sequence originates from a person aged 18 to 65 who received the Ad26.COV2.S COVID-19 vaccine or a placebo. This material consisted of peripheral blood, taken in a trial of Ad26.COV2.S vaccine versus placebo.

CDR3 loop: CSASEGQLNQPQHF. The CDR3 DNA sequence: TGCAGTGCTAGTGAGGGACAGCTCAATCAGCCCCAGCATTTT. V is TRBV20-1 and J is TRBJ1-5, with 7 bases identical to TRBD1. Looked up from germline, CDR1 is DFQATT and CDR2 is SNEGSKA (reference sequence). Germline trimming cut 3 bases from V and 3 bases from J; bases unmatched to any gene: 5. The CDR3 is made up of 14 amino acids.